The 9 T cell receptor beta chains presented below share a single source sample, sequenced in a study of blood T cell repertoires in COVID-19. Produced via immunoSEQ multiplex PCR; TCRdb's table is partial and in-frame only. The sample lists approximately 180,000 clones; 85% were seen once. Input material: PBMCs or T cells enriched from blood (not recorded which). All receptors come from a man aged 35 to 55 who had recovered from COVID-19.

This rearrangement joins TRBV30 to TRBJ2-7; TRBD1 agrees at 9 bases. CDR1 is GTSNPN and CDR2 is SVGIG in the germline V gene (reference sequence). The ends lost 2 bases at V and 4 bases at J; junction bases unmatched: 15. CDR3 size: 17 residues. CDR3 nucleotide sequence: TGTGCCTGGAGTAAGTGGGACTACAGGGGGCTACGATACGAGCAGTACTTC. Protein sequence: CAWSKWDYRGLRYEQYF.

V gene TRBV3-1 (or the pseudogene TRBV3-2) combines with J gene TRBJ1-2, with a possible D match to TRBD1 (6 bases). Germline V gene data show CDR1 as LGHDT and CDR2 as YNNKEL (reference sequence). The CDR3 spans 12 residues. Trimming left V 10 bases short and J 1 base short, with 10 bases between. CDR3 loop: CATGTHNYGYTF. CDR3 nucleotides: TGTGCCACCGGGACACATAACTATGGCTACACCTTC.

V usage is TRBV30 and J usage is TRBJ2-6; D is possibly TRBD1 (5 bases). This CDR3 spans 15 amino acids. V lost 4 bases and J 1 base, leaving 11 bases between the germline ends. From germline, CDR1 is GTSNPN and CDR2 SVGIG (reference sequence). CDR3: CAWKRAGSGANVLTF. The CDR3 bases are TGTGCCTGGAAAAGAGCAGGGTCTGGGGCCAACGTCCTGACTTTC. Full variable domain (remainder filled in from reference TRBV30 and TRBJ2-6): SQTIHQWPATLVQPVGSPLSLECTVEGTSNPNLYWYRQAAGRGLQLLFYSVGIGQISSEVPQNLSASRPQDRQFILSSKKLLLSDSGFYLCAWKRAGSGANVLTFGAGSRLTVL.

This clone was detected once. The V call is TRBV10-3, the J call TRBJ1-2, with TRBD1 as a possible D gene (6 bases). CDR1 is ENHRY and CDR2 is SYGVKD in the germline V gene. There are 13 residues in the CDR3. V lost 5 bases and J 4 bases, leaving 11 bases between the germline ends. CDR3 sequence (DNA): TGTGCCATCAGTCCACAGGGCGGCTATGGCTACACCTTC. As protein: CAISPQGGYGYTF.

DNA of the CDR3: TGTGCCAGCAGTCCGTACCGCACCGGGACTAGCTTAGGTGAGCAGTTCTTC. This sequence encodes CASSPYRTGTSLGEQFF. V and J are TRBV7-9 and TRBJ2-1; the match to TRBD2 covers 9 bases. Losses at the gene ends were 6 bases for V and 9 bases for J; bases not matched to a gene: 18. There are 17 residues in the CDR3. Looked up from germline, CDR1 is SEHNR and CDR2 is FQNEAQ (reference sequence).

This chain links TRBV29-1 with TRBJ2-3; 7 nucleotides align to TRBD1. Germline lookup yields CDR1 SQVTM and CDR2 ANQGSEA. Unmatched junction bases numbered 7, after V lost 6 bases and J lost 13 bases. This CDR3 has 10 amino acids. DNA of the CDR3: TGCAGCGTCTCGACAGGGAAGGAGTATTTT. As protein: CSVSTGKEYF.

This chain uses TRBV11-3 with TRBJ2-7; tentative D call: TRBD2 (6 bases). Trimming shortened V by 3 bases and J by 1 base, and 7 bases separated the two germline ends. The CDR3 runs to 13 residues. From germline, CDR1 is SGHNT and CDR2 YENEEA. The CDR3 DNA follows: TGTGCCAGCAGCTTGGCGGGATCCTACGAGCAGTACTTC. The encoded protein is CASSLAGSYEQYF.

This rearrangement joins TRBV30 to TRBJ2-2; the D gene is possibly TRBD2 (6 bases). The CDR3 runs 14 residues. The V end lost 0 bases, the J end lost 4 bases, and 9 bases lay between the germline ends. Germline loops: CDR1 GTSNPN, CDR2 SVGIG (reference sequence). The CDR3 coding sequence is TGTGCCTGGAGTGTTGGAGGGCCCACCGGGGAGCTGTTTTTT. It encodes CAWSVGGPTGELFF.

The rearrangement links TRBV7-8 to TRBJ1-3; tentatively, D is TRBD1 (6 bases). Deletions cut 8 bases from V and 0 bases from J, with 17 bases between. CDR1 is SGHVS and CDR2 is FQNEAQ in the germline V gene. The CDR3 length is 16 residues. The chain's CDR3 is CASAFSRGHSGNTIYF. CDR3 coding DNA: TGTGCCAGCGCCTTTTCGCGGGGGCACTCTGGAAACACCATATATTTT.